This T cell receptor beta chain was sequenced during a study of patients and donors after allogeneic stem cell transplantation. CDR1 is LNHNV, CDR2 YYDKDF, per germline (reference sequence). The CDR3 has 15 amino acids. Trimming removed 1 base from V and 0 bases from J; junction bases left unmatched: 2. This clonotype has more than one count but fewer than ten. TCRdb reprocessed the RT-PCR reads with MiXCR, giving one entry per CDR3 protein. The data show 920,000 or so distinct CDR3 sequences, under 20% seen once. V is TRBV15 and J is TRBJ1-1; 7 bases are a match to TRBD1. The sequence derives from a human donor who was either an allogeneic HSCT recipient or a stem cell or donor lymphocyte infusion donor (not recorded which). It is not recorded whose cells these are; they may come from a transplant donor. What was sequenced was blood, either unsorted or a sorted T cell fraction (not recorded which). The CDR3 nucleotides read TGTGCCACCAGCAGAGCACAGGGGATGAACACTGAAGCTTTCTTT. This sequence encodes CATSRAQGMNTEAFF.